Given below is one T cell receptor (beta chain) in context. V lost 5 bases and J lost 6, with 8 bases in between. The CDR3 consists of 12 residues. CDR1 is SGHTA, CDR2 FQGNSA, per germline. Libraries were prepared by immunoSEQ multiplex PCR; TCRdb keeps only in-frame clonotypes and omits some of them. Among roughly 250,000 clones, roughly 84% were seen once, and the ten largest hold about 4.2%. These data are taken from a study of blood T cell repertoires in COVID-19. Study overall: PBMCs, B-cell-depleted T cells, or T cells provided the cDNA or gDNA that made up the material.

The TCR sequence derives from a man aged 50-59 years with active or convalescent COVID-19. Specimen: peripheral blood. This sequence joins TRBV7-2 and TRBJ2-1; D gene uncertain. The chain's CDR3 is CASSPPLNEQFF. CDR3 bases: TGTGCCAGCAGCCCCCCCCTCAATGAGCAGTTCTTC.